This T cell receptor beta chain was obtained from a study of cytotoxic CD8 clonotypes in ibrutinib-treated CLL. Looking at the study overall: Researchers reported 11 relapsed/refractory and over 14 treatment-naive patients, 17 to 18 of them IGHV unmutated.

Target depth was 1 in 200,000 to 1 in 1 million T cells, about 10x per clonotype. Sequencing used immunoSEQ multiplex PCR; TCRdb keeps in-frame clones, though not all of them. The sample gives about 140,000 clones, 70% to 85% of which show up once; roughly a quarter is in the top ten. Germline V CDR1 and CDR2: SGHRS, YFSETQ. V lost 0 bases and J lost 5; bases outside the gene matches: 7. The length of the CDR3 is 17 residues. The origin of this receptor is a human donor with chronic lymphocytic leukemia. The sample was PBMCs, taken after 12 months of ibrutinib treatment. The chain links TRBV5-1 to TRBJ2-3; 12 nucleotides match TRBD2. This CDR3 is CASSLVGLAGGGDTQYF. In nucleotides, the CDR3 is TGCGCCAGCAGCTTGGTCGGGCTAGCGGGAGGGGGAGATACGCAGTATTTT.